The rows below give T cell receptor beta chains drawn from one sample of a study of breast tumors, draining lymph nodes, adjacent tissues. TCRdb re-called the multiplex PCR reads with MiXCR, one entry per CDR3 protein. The table lists about 270,000 distinct CDR3 sequences, more than 30% of them singletons. Specimen: axillary lymph node tissue. The source is a female donor with breast cancer. Some clones in this sample may be carry-over from other donors' samples. Both conserved end residues are part of each CDR3. A D gene is named only where the DNA matches it firmly. Size tells how often a clone was seen (once, few, many) or the class of an expanded clone, and some rows leave it out.

TRBJ2-1 | few | TRBV18 | TRBD2 | 15 | CASSPALAGHGEQFF | TGTGCCAGCTCACCGGCGCTAGCGGGCCATGGGGAGCAGTTCTTC
TRBJ2-6 | . | TRBV2 | . | 15 | CASSERGSRANVLTF | TGTGCCAGCAGTGAAAGGGGGAGTCGAGCCAACGTCCTGACTTTC
TRBJ2-3 | . | TRBV24-1 | . | 15 | CATSQREAVTDTQYF | TGCGCCACCAGTCAGAGGGAGGCCGTGACAGATACGCAGTATTTT
TRBJ2-7 | many | TRBV19 | . | 13 | CASSKQARYEQYF | TGTGCCAGTAGCAAACAAGCTAGATACGAGCAGTACTTC
TRBJ2-3 | many | TRBV4-3 | . | 15 | CASSQDRGVADTQYF | TGCGCCAGCAGCCAAGATCGAGGGGTGGCAGATACGCAGTATTTT
TRBJ1-5 | many | TRBV20-1 | . | 14 | CSARAGASNQPQHF | TGCAGTGCTAGAGCAGGGGCTAGCAATCAGCCCCAGCATTTT
TRBJ2-7 | . | TRBV2 | . | 13 | CARPPGAVSEQYF | TGTGCTAGACCCCCCGGAGCTGTGTCCGAGCAGTACTTC
TRBJ2-3 | many | TRBV5-1 | . | 16 | CASSFSGDTSTDTQYF | TGCGCCAGCAGCTTTTCAGGGGATACTAGCACAGATACGCAGTATTTT
TRBJ1-3 | . | TRBV12-3/TRBV12-4 | . | 17 | CASSFMGQLSSGNTIYF | TGTGCCAGCAGTTTCATGGGACAACTAAGCTCTGGAAACACCATATATTTT
TRBJ2-7 | . | TRBV6-6 | . | 14 | CASRHGRHSYEQYF | TGTGCCAGCAGGCACGGACGCCACTCCTACGAGCAGTACTTC
TRBJ2-1 | many | TRBV24-1 | . | 17 | CATSDVTGQGFYNEQFF | TGTGCCACCAGTGATGTAACAGGGCAGGGATTCTACAATGAGCAGTTCTTC
TRBJ2-7 | many | TRBV19 | . | 14 | CASSIADYSYEQYF | TGTGCCAGTAGTATTGCTGATTACTCCTACGAGCAGTACTTC
TRBJ1-5 | . | TRBV6-5 | . | 17 | CASSPKEGISSNQPQHF | TGTGCCAGCAGTCCGAAGGAAGGAATTTCTAGCAATCAGCCCCAGCATTTT